One and the same sample provided the 30 T cell receptor beta chains below, sequenced in a study of T-cell reconstitution after alpha-beta-depleted transplantation in children. TCRbeta library preparation incorporated unique molecular identifiers. One entry per CDR3 protein, called by TCRdb with MiXCR from the PCR reads. The sample records 450,000 to 600,000 distinct CDR3 sequences, about 11% being singletons. This specimen consisted of PBMCs, obtained before TCRalphabeta/CD19-depleted stem cell transplant. The source is a child aged 2 to 10 with inherited bone marrow failure, due to receive a stem cell transplant.

This clonotype was observed at least ten times. V is TRBV20-1 and J is TRBJ2-2, with D perhaps matching TRBD2 (5 bases). The CDR3 extends over 16 amino acids. Trimming cost V 6 bases and J 1 base, with 18 bases left between them. Germline V lookup: CDR1 DFQATT, CDR2 SNEGSKA (reference sequence). The CDR3, as DNA: TGCAGTGCCATAGGACTTCCTAGCCTGAACACCGGGGAGCTGTTTTTT. As protein: CSAIGLPSLNTGELFF.

This clonotype was picked up many times. V and J are TRBV20-1 and TRBJ2-1; 12 bases match TRBD1. Germline assignment: CDR1 DFQATT and CDR2 SNEGSKA (reference sequence). After removal of 0 bases from V and 13 bases from J, the junction contained 7 bases not matched to a gene. This CDR3 has 14 residues. CDR3 bases: TGCAGTGCTAGAGATGTGGGACAGGGGGCTAAACAGTTCTTC. Translating it yields CSARDVGQGAKQFF.

This chain joins TRBV28 and TRBJ2-1; D ambiguous. The CDR3 has 10 residues. V was cut by 4 bases and J by 12 bases, with 7 bases left in between. Germline V gene lookup returns CDR1 MDHEN and CDR2 SYDVKM. DNA for the CDR3: TGTGCCAGCAGTTCGGTGTGGCAGTTCTTC. Residues: CASSSVWQFF.

The genes are TRBV5-1 and TRBJ2-1; 8 bases map to TRBD2. Germline loops: CDR1 SGHRS, CDR2 YFSETQ. This CDR3 is 15 amino acids long. The trim removed 1 base at V and 8 bases at J, leaving 8 bases unmatched. The CDR3, as DNA: TGCGCCAGCAGCTTGAGCCCGGGAGGGCCTGATGAGCAGTTCTTC. As protein: CASSLSPGGPDEQFF.

This clonotype has ten or more counts. The chain couples TRBV4-3 to TRBJ1-1; D is ambiguous. In germline, CDR1 is LGHNA, CDR2 YSLEER. V was cut by 0 bases and J by 5 bases, with 16 bases left in between. The CDR3 is 16 amino acids. Here the CDR3 DNA reads TGCGCCAGCAGCCAAGATCTAGGAGGACTGGCGACTGAAGCTTTCTTT. Translated, it gives CASSQDLGGLATEAFF.

This clonotype was detected a few times. The chain recombines TRBV10-3 with TRBJ2-5; D remains unclear. The germline V gene encodes CDR1 ENHRY and CDR2 SYGVKD. CDR3 length equals 12 residues. V lost 6 bases and J lost 3, with 8 bases in between. CDR3 DNA sequence: TGTGCCATCAGGGACCAAAAAGAGACCCAGTACTTC. It is translated as CAIRDQKETQYF.

The rearrangement joins TRBV27 to TRBJ2-6; 7 bases map to TRBD2. This CDR3 comprises 17 residues. Germline assignment: CDR1 MNHEY and CDR2 SMNVEV (reference sequence). V trimming: 5 bases; J trimming: 3 bases; junction bases outside the gene matches: 10. CDR3 residues: CASSTWAGRDGANVLTF. The CDR3 region has the DNA TGTGCCAGCAGTACCTGGGCAGGGAGGGATGGGGCCAACGTCCTGACTTTC.

Ten or more counts support this clonotype. V gene TRBV5-1 combines with J gene TRBJ1-4; D is perhaps TRBD1 (6 bases). In germline, CDR1 is SGHRS, CDR2 YFSETQ. Trimming shortened V by 4 bases and J by 7 bases, and 14 bases separated the two germline ends. This CDR3 contains 14 residues. The CDR3 sequence: CASSDATGREKLFF. The CDR3 nucleotides read TGCGCCAGCAGCGATGCTACAGGGCGTGAAAAACTGTTTTTT.

This clonotype has ten or more counts. The chain has TRBV16 and TRBJ1-1; possibly TRBD1 for D (6 bases). This CDR3 region has 14 residues. V lost 4 bases to trimming and J lost 4 bases, with 13 bases between them. In germline, CDR1 is KGHSY, CDR2 FQNENV. The DNA of the CDR3 is TGTGCCAGCAGCCGAACAGGGTCCCCCACTGAAGCTTTCTTT. Amino acid sequence: CASSRTGSPTEAFF.

This clonotype was recorded at least ten times. This chain uses TRBV4-1 with TRBJ2-7, with 8 bases fitting TRBD1. V lost 8 bases to trimming and J lost 2 bases; unmatched junction nucleotides: 5. The CDR3 contains 13 residues. Germline CDR1 reads MGHRA; CDR2 reads YSYEKL. The CDR3 bases are TGCGCCAGCTCCCGGGACAGGACCTACGAGCAGTACTTC. Amino acids: CASSRDRTYEQYF.

This chain links TRBV5-6 with TRBJ2-3; 8 bases line up with TRBD1. CDR3 size: 15 residues. CDR1 is SGHDT and CDR2 is YYEEEE in the germline V gene. The V gene end was trimmed by 2 bases and the J gene end by 4 bases; junction bases not matched to a gene: 6. CDR3 nucleotide sequence: TGTGCCAGCAGCTTACAGGACAGGGACGCAGATACGCAGTATTTT. It yields the protein CASSLQDRDADTQYF.

This chain links TRBV20-1 with TRBJ1-2; 7 nucleotides align to TRBD1. V shed 8 bases, J shed 4 bases, and the junction held 10 bases outside the gene matches. This CDR3 region has 13 residues. Germline V gene data show CDR1 as DFQATT and CDR2 as SNEGSKA (reference sequence). The CDR3 sequence is CSPRRYRGYGYTF. The CDR3 coding sequence is TGCAGTCCCCGGAGGTACAGGGGCTATGGCTACACCTTC.

The table lists this clonotype with many counts. The genes are TRBV7-2 and TRBJ2-7; 10 nucleotides agree with TRBD1. V lost 2 bases to trimming and J lost 5 bases; unmatched junction nucleotides: 3. This CDR3 has 14 residues. CDR1 is SGHTA and CDR2 is FQGNSA in the germline V gene. CDR3 sequence (DNA): TGTGCCAGCAGCTTAAAGGGACAGGGGAACGAGCAGTACTTC. It translates to CASSLKGQGNEQYF.

This clonotype occurred many times. This sequence joins TRBV6-5 and TRBJ2-1; 7 bases match TRBD1. V dropped 0 bases and J dropped 3; count of bases not matched to a gene: 2. The CDR3 runs 15 residues. Germline-derived CDR1 and CDR2 are MNHEY and SVGAGI. CDR3 DNA: TGTGCCAGCAGTTACTCGCCAGGGGGCTACAATGAGCAGTTCTTC. Translated: CASSYSPGGYNEQFF.

As for this clonotype: Possible read error: a much larger clone is one base away. The chain couples TRBV27 to TRBJ2-3; 9 bases align to TRBD2. Looked up from germline, CDR1 is MNHEY and CDR2 is SMNVEV (reference sequence). This CDR3 region has 15 residues. Trimming at V came to 7 bases and at J to 4 bases, leaving 9 bases not matched to a gene. CDR3 sequence: CASNPGTSSADTQYF. In nucleotides, the CDR3 is TGTGCCAGCAATCCCGGGACTAGCAGCGCAGATACGCAGTATTTT.

This clonotype was seen at least ten times. Here the CDR3 DNA reads TGCGCCAGCAGCCAAGTCAGCCATACTCGCACTGAAGCTTTCTTT. This sequence encodes CASSQVSHTRTEAFF. V usage is TRBV4-3 and J usage is TRBJ1-1; D gene unclear. Germline V gene data show CDR1 as LGHNA and CDR2 as YSLEER. V lost 1 base to trimming and J lost 4 bases, with 13 bases between them. This CDR3 contains 15 residues.

The table lists this clonotype with many counts. V gene TRBV2 combines with J gene TRBJ2-2; 7 bases fit TRBD2. The CDR3 covers 16 residues. CDR1 is SNHLY and CDR2 is FYNNEI in the germline V gene. Unmatched junction bases numbered 5, after V lost 4 bases and J lost 0 bases. CDR3 residues: CASSGGGRTNTGELFF. The CDR3 nucleotides read TGTGCCAGCAGTGGGGGGGGAAGGACGAACACCGGGGAGCTGTTTTTT.

This clonotype was found many times. The genes are TRBV27 and TRBJ2-1, with D tentatively TRBD2 (6 bases). Germline lookup yields CDR1 MNHEY and CDR2 SMNVEV (reference sequence). Deletions cut 3 bases from V and 9 bases from J, with 15 bases between. CDR3 size: 14 residues. CDR3 protein: CASSFTSPTIEQFF. DNA of the CDR3: TGTGCCAGCAGTTTCACTAGCCCCACAATTGAGCAGTTCTTC.

This clonotype was seen at least ten times. The J gene is TRBJ2-1, the V gene TRBV20-1, with D tentatively TRBD1 or TRBD2 (5 bases each). V dropped 5 bases and J dropped 7 bases, with 12 bases sitting between them. From germline, CDR1 is DFQATT and CDR2 SNEGSKA (reference sequence). This CDR3 contains 12 residues. The CDR3 nucleotides are TGCAGTGCTGGGGACGGATTTAATGAGCAGTTCTTC. Translating it yields CSAGDGFNEQFF.

Written as DNA, the CDR3 is TGTGCCTGGTCCCCGGGACTAGCGGTAAATGAGCAGTTCTTC. Amino acids: CAWSPGLAVNEQFF. V usage is TRBV30 and J usage is TRBJ2-1; 11 nucleotides agree with TRBD2. Germline V gene lookup returns CDR1 GTSNPN and CDR2 SVGIG (reference sequence). The CDR3 runs 14 residues. Trimming took 5 bases from V and 7 from J; bases not matched to a gene: 7.

With regard to this clonotype: A much larger clone lies a single base off, so this may be a read error. The chain combines TRBV27 with TRBJ2-7; weak D call: TRBD2 (6 bases). V lost 5 bases and J 7 bases, leaving 24 bases between the germline ends. CDR1 MNHEY and CDR2 SMNVEV come from the germline V gene (reference sequence). The CDR3 has 16 residues. The CDR3: CASSLTHRDSTLEQYF. The CDR3 nucleotides are TGTGCCAGCAGTCTCACACACCGGGACTCGACCCTGGAGCAGTACTTC.

This clonotype was recorded at least ten times. V is TRBV4-3 and J is TRBJ1-3; D is unclear. Between the trimmed V and J ends, which lost 2 bases and 0 bases, there was a span of 11 bases. Germline-derived CDR1 and CDR2 are LGHNA and YSLEER. The length of the CDR3 is 16 residues. CDR3 amino acids: CASSQTAVYSGNTIYF. The CDR3 coding sequence is TGCGCCAGCAGCCAAACTGCGGTTTACTCTGGAAACACCATATATTTT.

This clonotype was seen at least ten times. The rearrangement links TRBV28 to TRBJ2-7, with unresolved D. V was cut by 4 bases and J by 3 bases, with 4 bases left in between. Germline CDR1 reads MDHEN; CDR2 reads SYDVKM. This CDR3 is built from 11 residues. CDR3 in DNA: TGTGCCAGCAGTTCCAACTACGAGCAGTACTTC. This gives the protein CASSSNYEQYF.

This clonotype appeared a single time. This may arise from a read error, as a much more abundant clone is one base away. This rearrangement joins TRBV15 to TRBJ2-3, with D possibly TRBD2 on 5 matching bases. This CDR3 has 17 amino acids. CDR1 is LNHNV and CDR2 is YYDKDF in the germline V gene (reference sequence). CDR3 DNA sequence: TGTGCCACCACCAGAGATGCAGCGGCCCCTAGCACAGATACGCAGTATTTT. This gives the protein CATTRDAAAPSTDTQYF.

This clonotype was detected ten times or more. The V call is TRBV5-1, the J call TRBJ1-2; D is perhaps TRBD1 (6 bases). V lost 2 bases and J lost 6, with 11 bases in between. The CDR3 is 13 amino acids. The germline CDR1 and CDR2 sequences are SGHRS and YFSETQ. CDR3 in amino acids: CASSFGEGDGYTF. CDR3 sequence (DNA): TGCGCCAGCAGCTTCGGAGAGGGGGATGGCTACACCTTC.

Ten or more counts support this clonotype. The chain uses TRBV11-2 and TRBJ1-1; the D is unclear. The CDR3 runs to 15 residues. Germline V gives CDR1 SGHAT, CDR2 FQNNGV. Between the trimmed V and J ends, which lost 0 bases and 5 bases, there was a span of 13 bases. The CDR3 bases are TGTGCCAGCAGCTTAGACGGACTAATGCGAACTGAAGCTTTCTTT. The encoded protein is CASSLDGLMRTEAFF.

Ten or more counts support this clonotype. This rearrangement joins TRBV4-1 to TRBJ1-1, with D perhaps matching TRBD1 (5 bases). The CDR3 has 15 amino acids. Looked up from germline, CDR1 is MGHRA and CDR2 is YSYEKL. Trimming took 2 bases from V and 0 from J, leaving 10 bases between them. CDR3 DNA sequence: TGCGCCAGCAGCCAACACGAGGGGCTGAACACTGAAGCTTTCTTT. The encoded protein is CASSQHEGLNTEAFF.

The gene calls are TRBV7-6 and TRBJ2-7; 9 nucleotides agree with TRBD2. Unmatched junction bases numbered 5, after V lost 1 base and J lost 4 bases. The CDR3 has 15 amino acids. In germline, CDR1 is SGHVS, CDR2 FNYEAQ. The CDR3 DNA sequence: TGTGCCAGCAGCTTAGGTCAAACTAGCGGGTACGAGCAGTACTTC. Translation gives CASSLGQTSGYEQYF.

The CDR3, as DNA: TGTGCCAGCAGTGCGGGAGGCTATAACTATGGCTACACCTTC. Translating gives CASSAGGYNYGYTF. V usage is TRBV2 and J usage is TRBJ1-2; D gene uncertain. Germline CDR1 and CDR2: SNHLY and FYNNEI. Trimming pared 4 bases from V and 1 base from J, leaving 10 bases between. The CDR3 sequence is 14 residues long. The full variable domain, in which reference TRBV2 and TRBJ1-2 provide the parts outside the CDR3, is EPEVTQTPSHQVTQMGQEVILRCVPISNHLYFYWYRQILGQKVEFLVSFYNNEISEKSEIFDDQFSVERPDGSNFTLKIRSTKLEDSAMYFCASSAGGYNYGYTFGSGTRLTVV.

This chain connects TRBV3-1 to TRBJ2-7, with TRBD2 identical over 13 bases. Losses at the gene ends were 1 base for V and 6 bases for J; bases not matched to a gene: 6. Germline loops: CDR1 LGHDT, CDR2 YNNKEL (reference sequence). The length of the CDR3 is 16 residues. CDR3 in DNA: TGTGCCAGCAGCCAAGGAAAGTGGACTAGCGGGAGCGAGCAGTACTTC. Protein: CASSQGKWTSGSEQYF.